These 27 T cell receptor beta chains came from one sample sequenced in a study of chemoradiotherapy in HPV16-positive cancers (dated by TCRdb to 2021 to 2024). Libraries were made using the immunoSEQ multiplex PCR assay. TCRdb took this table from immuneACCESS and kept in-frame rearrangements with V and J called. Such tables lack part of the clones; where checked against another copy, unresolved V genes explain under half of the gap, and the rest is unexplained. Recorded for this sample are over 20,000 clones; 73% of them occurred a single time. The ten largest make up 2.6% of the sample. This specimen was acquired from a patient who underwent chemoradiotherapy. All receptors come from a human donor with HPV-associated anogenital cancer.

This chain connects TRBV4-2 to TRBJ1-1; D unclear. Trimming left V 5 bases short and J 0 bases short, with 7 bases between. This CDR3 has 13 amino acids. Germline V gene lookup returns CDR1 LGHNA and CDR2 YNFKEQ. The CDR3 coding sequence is TGTGCCAGCAGCAACACTTTGAACACTGAAGCTTTCTTT. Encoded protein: CASSNTLNTEAFF.

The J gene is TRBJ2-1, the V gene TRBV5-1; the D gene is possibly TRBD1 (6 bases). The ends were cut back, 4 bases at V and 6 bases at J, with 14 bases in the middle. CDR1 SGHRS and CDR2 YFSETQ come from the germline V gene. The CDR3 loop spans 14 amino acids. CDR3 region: CASSDRDKGNEQFF. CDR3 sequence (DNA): TGCGCCAGCAGCGACCGGGACAAAGGCAATGAGCAGTTCTTC.

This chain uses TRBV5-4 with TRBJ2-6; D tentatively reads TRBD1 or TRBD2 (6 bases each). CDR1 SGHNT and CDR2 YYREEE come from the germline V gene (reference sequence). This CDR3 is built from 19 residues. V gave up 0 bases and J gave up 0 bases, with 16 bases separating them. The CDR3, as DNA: TGTGCCAGCAGCTTGGGGGGGCTAGGAGGGAGCTCTGGGGCCAACGTCCTGACTTTC. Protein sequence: CASSLGGLGGSSGANVLTF.

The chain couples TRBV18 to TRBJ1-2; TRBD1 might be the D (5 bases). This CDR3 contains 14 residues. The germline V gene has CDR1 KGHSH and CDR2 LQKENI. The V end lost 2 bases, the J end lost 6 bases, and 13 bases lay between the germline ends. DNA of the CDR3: TGTGCCAGCTCACCAATCAGGGACGGGCATGGCTACACCTTC. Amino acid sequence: CASSPIRDGHGYTF.

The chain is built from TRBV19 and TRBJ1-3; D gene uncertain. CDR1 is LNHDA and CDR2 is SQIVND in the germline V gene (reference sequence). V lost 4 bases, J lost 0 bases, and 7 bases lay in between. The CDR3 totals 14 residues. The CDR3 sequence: CASSSASSGNTIYF. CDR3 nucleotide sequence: TGTGCCAGTAGTAGTGCAAGCTCTGGAAACACCATATATTTT.

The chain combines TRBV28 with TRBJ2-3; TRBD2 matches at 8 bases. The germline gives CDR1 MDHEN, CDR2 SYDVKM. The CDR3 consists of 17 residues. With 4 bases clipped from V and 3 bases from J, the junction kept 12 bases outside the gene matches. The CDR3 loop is CASSSGLQRERTDTQYF. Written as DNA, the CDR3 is TGTGCCAGCAGTTCGGGACTACAGCGGGAGCGAACAGATACGCAGTATTTT.

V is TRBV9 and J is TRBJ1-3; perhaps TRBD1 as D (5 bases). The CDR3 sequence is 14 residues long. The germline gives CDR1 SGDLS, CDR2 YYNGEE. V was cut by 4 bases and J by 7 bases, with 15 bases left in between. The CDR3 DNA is TGTGCCAGCAGCCCCGGCAGGGTCGGGAACACCATATATTTT. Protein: CASSPGRVGNTIYF.

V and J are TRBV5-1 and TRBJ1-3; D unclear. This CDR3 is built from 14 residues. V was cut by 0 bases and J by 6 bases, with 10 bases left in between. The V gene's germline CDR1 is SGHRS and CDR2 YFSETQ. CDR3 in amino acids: CASSLGYEANTIYF. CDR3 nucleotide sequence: TGCGCCAGCAGCTTGGGATATGAGGCAAACACCATATATTTT.

The CDR3 reads CASSLSGIVEKLFF. The CDR3 DNA reads as TGTGCCAGCAGTTTATCGGGGATTGTTGAAAAACTGTTTTTT. The chain recombines TRBV27 with TRBJ1-4; D call uncertain. V was trimmed by 0 bases and J by 7 bases, leaving 9 bases between them. CDR1 is MNHEY, CDR2 SMNVEV, per germline (reference sequence). The CDR3 has 14 residues.

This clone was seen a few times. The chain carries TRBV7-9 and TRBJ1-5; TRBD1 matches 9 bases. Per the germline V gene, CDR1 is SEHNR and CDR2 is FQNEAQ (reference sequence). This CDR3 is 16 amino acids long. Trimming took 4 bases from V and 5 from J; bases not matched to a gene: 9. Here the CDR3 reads CASSSSPGTGYQPQHF. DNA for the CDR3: TGTGCCAGCAGCTCCTCCCCGGGGACAGGGTATCAGCCCCAGCATTTT.

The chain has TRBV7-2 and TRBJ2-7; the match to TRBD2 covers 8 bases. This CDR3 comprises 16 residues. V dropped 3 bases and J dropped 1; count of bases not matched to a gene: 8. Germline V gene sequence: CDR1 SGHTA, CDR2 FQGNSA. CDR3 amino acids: CASSFYSGKPSYEQYF. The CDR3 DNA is TGTGCCAGCAGCTTTTATAGCGGGAAACCATCCTACGAGCAGTACTTC.

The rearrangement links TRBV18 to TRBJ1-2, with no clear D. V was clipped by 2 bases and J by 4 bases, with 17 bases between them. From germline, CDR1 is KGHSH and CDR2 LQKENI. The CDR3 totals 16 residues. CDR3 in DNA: TGTGCCAGCTCACCATCCTCATCGTCGTCAGTCTATGGCTACACCTTC. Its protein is CASSPSSSSSVYGYTF. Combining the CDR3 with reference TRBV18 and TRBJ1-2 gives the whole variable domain NAGVMQNPRHLVRRRGQEARLRCSPMKGHSHVYWYRQLPEEGLKFMVYLQKENIIDESGMPKERFSAEFPKEGPSILRIQQVVRGDSAAYFCASSPSSSSSVYGYTFGSGTRLTVV.

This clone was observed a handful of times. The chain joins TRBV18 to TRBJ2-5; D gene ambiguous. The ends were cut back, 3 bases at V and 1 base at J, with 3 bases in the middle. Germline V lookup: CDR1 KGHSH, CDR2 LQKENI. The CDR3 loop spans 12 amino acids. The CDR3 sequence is CASSPIQETQYF. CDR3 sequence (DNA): TGTGCCAGCTCACCGATCCAAGAGACCCAGTACTTC.

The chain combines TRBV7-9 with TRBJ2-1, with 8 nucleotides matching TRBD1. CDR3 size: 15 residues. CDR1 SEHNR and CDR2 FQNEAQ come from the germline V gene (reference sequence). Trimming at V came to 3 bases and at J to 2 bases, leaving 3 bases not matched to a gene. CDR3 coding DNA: TGTGCCAGCAGCTTCCGGACAGGGACCTACAATGAGCAGTTCTTC. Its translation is CASSFRTGTYNEQFF.

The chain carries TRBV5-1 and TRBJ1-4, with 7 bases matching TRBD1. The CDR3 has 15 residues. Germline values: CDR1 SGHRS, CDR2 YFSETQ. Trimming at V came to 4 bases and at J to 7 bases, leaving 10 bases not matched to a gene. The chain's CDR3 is CASSPTIGGGEKLFF. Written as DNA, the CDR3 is TGCGCCAGCAGCCCTACTATAGGGGGCGGTGAAAAACTGTTTTTT.

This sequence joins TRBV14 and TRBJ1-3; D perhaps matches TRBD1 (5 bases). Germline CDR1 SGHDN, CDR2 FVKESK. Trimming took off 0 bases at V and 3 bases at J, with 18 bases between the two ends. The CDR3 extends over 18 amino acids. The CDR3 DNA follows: TGTGCCAGCAGCCAAGATCGATTTCGGGGGTCTGGTGGAAACACCATATATTTT. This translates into CASSQDRFRGSGGNTIYF.

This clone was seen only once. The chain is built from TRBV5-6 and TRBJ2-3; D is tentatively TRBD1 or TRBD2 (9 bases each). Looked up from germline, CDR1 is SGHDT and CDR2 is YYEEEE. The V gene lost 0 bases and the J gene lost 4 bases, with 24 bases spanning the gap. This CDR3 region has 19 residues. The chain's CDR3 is CASSLGGLAGQGRADTQYF. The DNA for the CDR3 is TGTGCCAGCAGCTTGGGAGGGCTAGCGGGACAGGGTCGAGCAGATACGCAGTATTTT.

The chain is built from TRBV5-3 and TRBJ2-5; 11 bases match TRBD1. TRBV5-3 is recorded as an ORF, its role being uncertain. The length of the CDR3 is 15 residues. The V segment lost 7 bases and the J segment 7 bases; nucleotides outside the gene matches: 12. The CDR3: CARAKWTGGSGTQYF. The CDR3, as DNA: TGTGCCAGAGCTAAGTGGACAGGGGGCTCGGGGACCCAGTACTTC.

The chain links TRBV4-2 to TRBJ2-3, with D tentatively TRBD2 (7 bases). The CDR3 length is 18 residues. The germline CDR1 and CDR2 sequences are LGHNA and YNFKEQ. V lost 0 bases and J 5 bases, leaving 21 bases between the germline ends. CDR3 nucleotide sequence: TGTGCCAGCAGCCAAGATCTTACGAGGGGGGGTGGTGGAGATACGCAGTATTTT. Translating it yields CASSQDLTRGGGGDTQYF.

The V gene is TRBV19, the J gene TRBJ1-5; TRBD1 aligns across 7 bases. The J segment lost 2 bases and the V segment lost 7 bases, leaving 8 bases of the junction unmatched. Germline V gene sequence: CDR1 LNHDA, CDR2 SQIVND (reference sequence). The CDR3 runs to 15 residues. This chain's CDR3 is CASTDGTVGNQPQHF. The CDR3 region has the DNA TGTGCCAGTACCGATGGGACAGTAGGCAATCAGCCCCAGCATTTT.

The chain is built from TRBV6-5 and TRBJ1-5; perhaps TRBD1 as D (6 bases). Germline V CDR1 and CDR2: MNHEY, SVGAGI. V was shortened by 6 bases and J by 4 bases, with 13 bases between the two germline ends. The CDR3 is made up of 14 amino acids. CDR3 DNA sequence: TGTGCCAGCAGCACACAAGGGACAAATCAGCCCCAGCATTTT. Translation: CASSTQGTNQPQHF.

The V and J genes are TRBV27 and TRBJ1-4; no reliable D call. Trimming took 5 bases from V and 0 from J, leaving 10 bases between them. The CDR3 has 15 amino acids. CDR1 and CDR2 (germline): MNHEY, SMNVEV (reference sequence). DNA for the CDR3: TGTGCCAGCAGTCCCGGAGTTACAACTAATGAAAAACTGTTTTTT. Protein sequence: CASSPGVTTNEKLFF.

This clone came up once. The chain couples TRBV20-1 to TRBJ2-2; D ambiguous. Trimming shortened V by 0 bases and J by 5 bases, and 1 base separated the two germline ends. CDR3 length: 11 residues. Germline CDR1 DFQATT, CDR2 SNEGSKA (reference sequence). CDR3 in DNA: TGCAGTGCTAGAGATACCGGGGAGCTGTTTTTT. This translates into CSARDTGELFF.

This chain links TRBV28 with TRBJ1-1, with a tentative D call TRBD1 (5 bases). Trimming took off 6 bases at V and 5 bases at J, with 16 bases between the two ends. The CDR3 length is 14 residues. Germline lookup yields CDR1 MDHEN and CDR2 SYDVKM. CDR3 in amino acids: CASRSLGGRTEAFF. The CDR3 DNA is TGTGCCAGCAGGTCCTTGGGGGGGAGAACTGAAGCTTTCTTT.

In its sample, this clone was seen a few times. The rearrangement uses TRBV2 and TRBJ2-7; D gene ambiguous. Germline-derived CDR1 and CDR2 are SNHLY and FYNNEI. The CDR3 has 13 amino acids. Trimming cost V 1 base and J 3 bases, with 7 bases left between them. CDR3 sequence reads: CASSEVPLYEQYF. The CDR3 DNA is TGTGCCAGCAGTGAAGTTCCCCTCTACGAGCAGTACTTC. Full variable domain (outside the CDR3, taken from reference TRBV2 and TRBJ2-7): EPEVTQTPSHQVTQMGQEVILRCVPISNHLYFYWYRQILGQKVEFLVSFYNNEISEKSEIFDDQFSVERPDGSNFTLKIRSTKLEDSAMYFCASSEVPLYEQYFGPGTRLTVT.

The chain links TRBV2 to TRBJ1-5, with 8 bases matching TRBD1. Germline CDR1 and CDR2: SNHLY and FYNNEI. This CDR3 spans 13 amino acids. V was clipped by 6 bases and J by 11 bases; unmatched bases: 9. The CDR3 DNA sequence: TGTGCCAGCAGCCGACAGGGGATAGGGGCCCAGCATTTT. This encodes CASSRQGIGAQHF.

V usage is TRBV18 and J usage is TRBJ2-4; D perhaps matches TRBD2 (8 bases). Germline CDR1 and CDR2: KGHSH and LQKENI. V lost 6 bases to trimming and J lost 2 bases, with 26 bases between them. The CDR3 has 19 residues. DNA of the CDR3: TGTGCCAGCTCCCAAGACAGGGCCGGTTTAGCGGGAACCAAAAACATTCAGTACTTC. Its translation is CASSQDRAGLAGTKNIQYF. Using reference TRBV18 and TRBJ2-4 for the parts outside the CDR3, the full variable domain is NAGVMQNPRHLVRRRGQEARLRCSPMKGHSHVYWYRQLPEEGLKFMVYLQKENIIDESGMPKERFSAEFPKEGPSILRIQQVVRGDSAAYFCASSQDRAGLAGTKNIQYFGAGTRLSVL.